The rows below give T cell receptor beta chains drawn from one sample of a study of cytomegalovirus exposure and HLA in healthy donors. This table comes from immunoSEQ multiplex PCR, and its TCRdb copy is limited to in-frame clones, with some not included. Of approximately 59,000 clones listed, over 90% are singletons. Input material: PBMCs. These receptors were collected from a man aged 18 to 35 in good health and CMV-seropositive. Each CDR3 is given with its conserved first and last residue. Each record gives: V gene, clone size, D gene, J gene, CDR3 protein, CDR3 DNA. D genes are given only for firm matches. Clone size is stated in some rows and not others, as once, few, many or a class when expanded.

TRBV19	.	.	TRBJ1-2	CASSPLGAYGYTF	TGTGCCAGTAGTCCCCTAGGTGCTTATGGCTACACCTTC
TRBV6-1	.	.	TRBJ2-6	CASSVDTPNVLTF	TGTGCCAGCAGTGTCGACACGCCCAACGTCCTGACTTTC
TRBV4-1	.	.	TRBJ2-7	CASSQKVGADTYEQYF	TGCGCCAGCAGCCAAAAGGTGGGGGCGGATACCTACGAGCAGTACTTC
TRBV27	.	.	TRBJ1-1	CASRRSRENTEAFF	TGTGCCAGCAGGAGATCCAGGGAGAACACTGAAGCTTTCTTT
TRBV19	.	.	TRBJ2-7	CASSIGTHYEQYF	TGTGCCAGTAGTATCGGGACTCACTACGAGCAGTACTTC
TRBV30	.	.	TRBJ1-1	CAWSQGNQPPMNTEAFF	TGTGCCTGGAGCCAGGGGAATCAGCCCCCTATGAACACTGAAGCTTTCTTT
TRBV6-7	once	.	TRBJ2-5	CASSYPDSETQYF	TGTGCCAGCAGTTACCCGGACAGTGAGACCCAGTACTTC
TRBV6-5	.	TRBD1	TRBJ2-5	CASKDRVGETQYF	TGTGCCAGCAAAGACAGGGTCGGTGAGACCCAGTACTTC
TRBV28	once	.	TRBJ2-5	CASTEEGGTQETQYF	TGTGCCAGCACAGAAGAGGGGGGGACCCAAGAGACCCAGTACTTC
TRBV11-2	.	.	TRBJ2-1	CASSPRRSSYNEQFF	TGTGCCAGCAGCCCCCGGAGGAGCTCCTACAATGAGCAGTTCTTC
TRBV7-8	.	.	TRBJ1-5	CASSLLGGDSNQPQHF	TGTGCCAGCAGCTTATTGGGAGGCGATAGCAATCAGCCCCAGCATTTT
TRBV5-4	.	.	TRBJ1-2	CASSLPGRRDGYGYTF	TGTGCCAGCAGCTTGCCAGGTAGGAGGGATGGCTATGGCTACACCTTC
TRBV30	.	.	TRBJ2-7	CAWSVGVRVGEQYF	TGTGCCTGGAGTGTGGGTGTGAGGGTGGGGGAGCAGTACTTC
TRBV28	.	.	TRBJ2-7	CASSLEYEQYF	TGTGCCAGCAGTTTGGAGTACGAGCAGTACTTC
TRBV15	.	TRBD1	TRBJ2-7	CATSTGQGYEQYF	TGTGCCACCAGCACAGGACAGGGCTACGAGCAGTACTTC
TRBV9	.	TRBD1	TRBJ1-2	CASSVQGQGWDYGYTF	TGTGCCAGCAGCGTCCAAGGACAGGGATGGGACTATGGCTACACCTTC
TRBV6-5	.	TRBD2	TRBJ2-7	CASRSTGTSVGEQYF	TGTGCCAGCAGATCGACCGGGACTAGCGTAGGCGAGCAGTACTTC
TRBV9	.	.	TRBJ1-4	CASSASGVGNEKLFF	TGTGCCAGCAGCGCGTCAGGGGTTGGGAATGAAAAACTGTTTTTT
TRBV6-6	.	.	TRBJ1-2	CASSYSGVDYGYTF	TGTGCCAGCAGTTATTCAGGGGTGGACTATGGCTACACCTTC
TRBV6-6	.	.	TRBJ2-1	CASSPTLQEQFF	TGTGCCAGCAGTCCAACCTTACAGGAGCAGTTCTTC
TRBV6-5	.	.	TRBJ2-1	CASSYSRGTNEQFF	TGTGCCAGCAGTTACTCGAGGGGGACCAATGAGCAGTTCTTC
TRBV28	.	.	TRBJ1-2	CASSLSPIGDYGYTF	TGTGCCAGCAGTTTATCCCCCATAGGGGACTATGGCTACACCTTC
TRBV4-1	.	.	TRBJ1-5	CASSQEKGQGQPQHF	TGCGCCAGCAGCCAAGAGAAGGGGCAGGGGCAGCCCCAGCATTTT
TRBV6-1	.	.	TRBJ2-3	CASSEVPESTDTQYF	TGTGCCAGCAGTGAGGTACCGGAGAGCACAGATACGCAGTATTTT
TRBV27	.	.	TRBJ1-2	CASSLSKGNYGYTF	TGTGCCAGCAGTTTATCGAAGGGGAACTATGGCTACACCTTC
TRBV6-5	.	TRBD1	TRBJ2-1	CASSYGDRAYNEQFF	TGTGCCAGCAGTTACGGGGACAGGGCCTACAATGAGCAGTTCTTC
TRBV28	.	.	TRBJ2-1	CASSFPGLPSSYNEQFF	TGTGCCAGCAGTTTCCCTGGACTGCCCAGCTCCTACAATGAGCAGTTCTTC
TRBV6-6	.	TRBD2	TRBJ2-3	CASSYSPTGGAYTQYF	TGTGCCAGCAGTTACAGCCCCACGGGGGGGGCATATACGCAGTATTTT
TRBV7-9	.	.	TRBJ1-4	CASSSGQYGEKLFF	TGTGCCAGCAGCAGCGGACAGTATGGCGAAAAACTGTTTTTT
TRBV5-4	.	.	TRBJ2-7	CASSYRDNTYEQYF	TGTGCCAGCAGCTATAGAGACAATACCTACGAGCAGTACTTC
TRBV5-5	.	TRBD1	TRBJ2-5	CASSTGTGGDIQETQYF	TGTGCCAGCAGTACCGGGACAGGAGGGGACATACAAGAGACCCAGTACTTC
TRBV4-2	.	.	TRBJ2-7	CASSQGLVAYEQYF	TGTGCCAGCAGCCAAGGACTAGTTGCCTACGAGCAGTACTTC
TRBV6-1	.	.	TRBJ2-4	CASRKGGGVSIQYF	TGTGCCAGCAGAAAAGGGGGGGGCGTATCCATTCAGTACTTC
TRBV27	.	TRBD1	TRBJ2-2	CASSPTGVSTGELFF	TGTGCCAGCAGTCCAACAGGGGTCTCTACCGGGGAGCTGTTTTTT
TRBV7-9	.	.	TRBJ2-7	CASTSEGLPYEQYF	TGTGCCAGCACCTCTGAGGGACTCCCCTACGAGCAGTACTTC
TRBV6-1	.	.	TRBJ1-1	CASSRSIGGGPEAFF	TGTGCCAGCAGCCGAAGTATAGGGGGGGGTCCTGAAGCTTTCTTT
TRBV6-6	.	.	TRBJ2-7	CASSSPRLGVYEQYF	TGTGCCAGCAGTTCGCCAAGACTAGGAGTCTACGAGCAGTACTTC
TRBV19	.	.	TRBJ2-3	CASSIDRIFTDTQYF	TGTGCCAGTAGTATCGACAGGATCTTCACAGATACGCAGTATTTT
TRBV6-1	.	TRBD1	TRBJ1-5	CASNLAGQGFQPQHF	TGTGCCAGCAACTTAGCGGGACAGGGGTTTCAGCCCCAGCATTTT